These 21 T cell receptor beta chains were all obtained from the same sample, sequenced in a study of technical replicates of blood from several donors. Clones were sequenced by immunoSEQ multiplex PCR, and TCRdb holds only the in-frame ones, with some missing. The sample yields about 69,000 clones, 75% to 90% seen once. Sequencing was performed on PBMCs. The receptors come from a human donor in good health. Some clones in this sample may be carry-over from other donors' samples.

This clone has a handful of counts. The rearrangement joins TRBV7-9 to TRBJ1-1; maybe TRBD1 (6 bases). Between the trimmed V and J ends, which lost 4 bases and 5 bases, there was a span of 11 bases. The CDR3 is 13 residues long. The V gene's germline CDR1 is SEHNR and CDR2 FQNEAQ (reference sequence). The CDR3 protein is CASSWDKGTEAFF. The CDR3 coding sequence is TGTGCCAGCAGCTGGGACAAGGGAACTGAAGCTTTCTTT.

The chain uses TRBV11-2 and TRBJ2-3; the match to TRBD2 covers 9 bases. J gave up 0 bases and V 1 base, and 2 bases lay outside the gene matches. This CDR3 spans 16 amino acids. Germline CDR1 reads SGHAT; CDR2 reads FQNNGV. CDR3 sequence (DNA): TGTGCCAGCAGCTTAGTGGCGGGAGGGAGCACAGATACGCAGTATTTT. This gives the protein CASSLVAGGSTDTQYF.

The J gene is TRBJ1-6, the V gene TRBV27; D is possibly TRBD1 (5 bases). Trimming took off 0 bases at V and 2 bases at J, with 11 bases between the two ends. This CDR3 is built from 17 residues. Germline CDR1 is MNHEY and CDR2 is SMNVEV (reference sequence). CDR3 in amino acids: CASSLSGRDAYNSPLHF. Written as DNA, the CDR3 is TGTGCCAGCAGTTTATCGGGGCGAGACGCCTATAATTCACCCCTCCACTTT.

The rearrangement uses TRBV15 and TRBJ2-1, with D unclear. The CDR3 extends over 13 amino acids. With 4 bases removed from V and 10 bases from J, the gap between germline ends came to 14 bases. Germline V gene lookup returns CDR1 LNHNV and CDR2 YYDKDF (reference sequence). The CDR3 DNA reads TGTGCCACCAGCAACAATCCAACAGTCGAGCAGTTCTTC. It translates to CATSNNPTVEQFF.

V usage is TRBV19 and J usage is TRBJ2-2; D perhaps matches TRBD1 (5 bases). The V and J ends lost 11 bases and 5 bases respectively, with 24 bases between them. The CDR3 length is 16 residues. The germline V gene encodes CDR1 LNHDA and CDR2 SQIVND (reference sequence). CDR3 loop: CACGHGYDIRTGELFF. The CDR3 DNA sequence: TGTGCCTGTGGACACGGTTATGATATAAGGACCGGGGAGCTGTTTTTT. Based on the CDR3 plus reference TRBV19 and TRBJ2-2, the full variable domain is DGGITQSPKYLFRKEGQNVTLSCEQNLNHDAMYWYRQDPGQGLRLIYYSQIVNDFQKGDIAEGYSVSREKKESFPLTVTSAQKNPTAFYLCACGHGYDIRTGELFFGEGSRLTVL.

This clone was observed a handful of times. V and J are TRBV9 and TRBJ1-2; the D is unclear. The CDR3 has 15 amino acids. The germline V and J ends were trimmed by 2 bases and 4 bases, with 15 bases remaining between them. Germline CDR1 SGDLS, CDR2 YYNGEE. CDR3 nucleotide sequence: TGTGCCAGCAGCGTGGGGAACCGGGAGTCCTATGGCTACACCTTC. Translation: CASSVGNRESYGYTF.

This clone has a single count. The chain recombines TRBV6-5 with TRBJ1-1; possibly TRBD1 for D (6 bases). From germline, CDR1 is MNHEY and CDR2 SVGAGI. The V gene lost 2 bases and the J gene lost 8 bases, with 9 bases spanning the gap. This CDR3 contains 12 residues. CDR3 in DNA: TGTGCCAGCAGTTACAGGGGGGGGGAAGCTTTCTTT. Protein sequence: CASSYRGGEAFF.

V usage is TRBV5-6 and J usage is TRBJ2-5; 10 positions match TRBD1. The CDR3 is made up of 15 amino acids. With 5 bases clipped from V and 7 bases from J, the junction kept 11 bases outside the gene matches. Germline assignment: CDR1 SGHDT and CDR2 YYEEEE. Here the CDR3 reads CASRSPGQGSGTQYF. The CDR3 DNA sequence: TGTGCCAGCAGATCCCCGGGACAGGGGTCAGGGACCCAGTACTTC.

The chain has TRBV14 and TRBJ1-5; 8 bases match TRBD1. CDR3 length: 14 amino acids. Germline V gene lookup returns CDR1 SGHDN and CDR2 FVKESK. The V segment lost 4 bases and the J segment 5 bases; nucleotides outside the gene matches: 4. CDR3 bases: TGTGCCAGCAGCCTGACAGGGGCGCATCAGCCCCAGCATTTT. Translation: CASSLTGAHQPQHF.

This clone showed up just a few times. The same CDR3 can be traced to other DNA sequences in this sample. The CDR3 loop reads CASSFSGAYNEQFF. The CDR3, as DNA: TGCGCCAGCAGCTTCTCGGGGGCCTACAATGAGCAGTTCTTC. This rearrangement joins TRBV5-1 to TRBJ2-1; D possibly corresponds to TRBD2 (6 bases). Germline V gene lookup returns CDR1 SGHRS and CDR2 YFSETQ. Between the trimmed V and J ends, which lost 2 bases and 2 bases, there was a span of 8 bases. The CDR3 runs 14 residues. The full variable domain, with the rest looked up from reference TRBV5-1 and TRBJ2-1, is KAGVTQTPRYLIKTRGQQVTLSCSPISGHRSVSWYQQTPGQGLQFLFEYFSETQRNKGNFPGRFSGRQFSNSRSEMNVSTLELGDSALYLCASSFSGAYNEQFFGPGTRLTVL.

This clone has more than one count but fewer than ten. The chain combines TRBV6-1 with TRBJ1-5; D is perhaps TRBD1 (5 bases). The V end lost 0 bases, the J end lost 6 bases, and 9 bases lay between the germline ends. Looked up from germline, CDR1 is MNHNS and CDR2 is SASEGT. This CDR3 contains 14 residues. This chain's CDR3 is CASSEAQGRQPQHF. In nucleotides, the CDR3 is TGTGCCAGCAGTGAAGCGCAGGGTCGTCAGCCCCAGCATTTT.

The chain uses TRBV11-3 and TRBJ1-1, with no clear D. Trimming left V 4 bases short and J 8 bases short, with 14 bases between. Germline V gives CDR1 SGHNT, CDR2 YENEEA. This CDR3 contains 13 residues. The CDR3 is CASSSHRDGEAFF. In DNA form, the CDR3 reads TGTGCCAGCAGCTCGCACAGAGACGGAGAAGCTTTCTTT.

The table lists this clone with a count of one. The rearrangement links TRBV9 to TRBJ2-7; 10 nucleotides match TRBD1. With 3 bases clipped from V and 2 bases from J, the junction kept 5 bases outside the gene matches. CDR1 and CDR2 from the germline V gene are SGDLS and YYNGEE. The CDR3 runs to 15 residues. CDR3 in DNA: TGTGCCAGCAGCGGGGGACAGGGGCCGCCCTACGAGCAGTACTTC. Protein product: CASSGGQGPPYEQYF.

The chain couples TRBV2 to TRBJ2-5; 9 bases agree with TRBD2. V dropped 8 bases and J dropped 4; count of bases not matched to a gene: 14. The CDR3 spans 16 residues. CDR1 SNHLY and CDR2 FYNNEI come from the germline V gene. CDR3: CASVPRLAGLVETQYF. DNA for the CDR3: TGTGCCAGCGTCCCCCGGCTAGCGGGACTCGTAGAGACCCAGTACTTC.

This chain links TRBV7-9 with TRBJ2-1; TRBD2 aligns across 9 bases. The CDR3 is made up of 16 amino acids. V shed 1 base, J shed 6 bases, and the junction held 7 bases outside the gene matches. CDR1 is SEHNR and CDR2 is FQNEAQ in the germline V gene (reference sequence). The CDR3 DNA follows: TGTGCCAGCAGCTTAGAGGCTAGCGGGAACATCAATGAGCAGTTCTTC. Its protein is CASSLEASGNINEQFF. Combining the CDR3 with reference TRBV7-9 and TRBJ2-1 gives the whole variable domain DTGVSQNPRHKITKRGQNVTFRCDPISEHNRLYWYRQTLGQGPEFLTYFQNEAQLEKSRLLSDRFSAERPKGSFSTLEIQRTEQGDSAMYLCASSLEASGNINEQFFGPGTRLTVL.

Sample share makes this clone medium-sized. V is TRBV6-4 and J is TRBJ2-2; 8 bases are a match to TRBD2. This CDR3 is 15 amino acids long. Germline assignment: CDR1 MRHNA and CDR2 SNTAGT. V trimming: 3 bases; J trimming: 3 bases; junction bases outside the gene matches: 3. CDR3 region: CASSEVAGHTGELFF. Written as DNA, the CDR3 is TGTGCCAGCAGTGAGGTAGCGGGACACACCGGGGAGCTGTTTTTT.

The V call is TRBV4-1, the J call TRBJ2-3; no reliable D call. The CDR3 is 16 residues long. The germline CDR1 and CDR2 sequences are MGHRA and YSYEKL. Trimming pared 5 bases from V and 0 bases from J, leaving 15 bases between. The DNA for the CDR3 is TGCGCCAGCAGCAGCCTCTCACAGATAAGCACAGATACGCAGTATTTT. Protein sequence: CASSSLSQISTDTQYF.

The V call is TRBV9, the J call TRBJ2-5; D might be TRBD2 (5 bases). The germline V gene encodes CDR1 SGDLS and CDR2 YYNGEE. The CDR3 runs 15 residues. With 0 bases removed from V and 1 base from J, the gap between germline ends came to 10 bases. The DNA of the CDR3 is TGTGCCAGCAGCGTAGATGAGCGGCCCCAAGAGACCCAGTACTTC. It specifies CASSVDERPQETQYF.

This rearrangement joins TRBV7-8 to TRBJ2-7; 9 bases align to TRBD2. The trim removed 1 base at V and 7 bases at J, leaving 8 bases unmatched. The CDR3 totals 15 residues. Germline CDR1 reads SGHVS; CDR2 reads FQNEAQ. For the CDR3, the DNA is TGTGCCAGCAGCTTAGGTAGCGGGAGAGGGAGAGAGCAGTACTTC. It is translated as CASSLGSGRGREQYF.

The chain has TRBV6-5 and TRBJ2-3; D unresolved. Germline lookup yields CDR1 MNHEY and CDR2 SVGAGI. The CDR3 has 13 residues. Trimming shortened V by 7 bases and J by 1 base, and 9 bases separated the two germline ends. Written as DNA, the CDR3 is TGTGCCAGCACCCGCCCAGGCACAGATACGCAGTATTTT. It codes for CASTRPGTDTQYF.

V gene TRBV5-1 combines with J gene TRBJ1-2; 7 bases align to TRBD1. The germline CDR1 and CDR2 sequences are SGHRS and YFSETQ. Trimming cost V 0 bases and J 5 bases; bases outside gene matches: 10. This CDR3 spans 16 amino acids. Here the CDR3 DNA reads TGCGCCAGCAGCTTGGGGCCGGGACAGAAAGGGTATGGCTACACCTTC. Its translation is CASSLGPGQKGYGYTF.